This T cell receptor beta chain comes out of a study of T cells in Graves' hyperthyroidism and ophthalmopathy. The TCR beta CDR3 regions underwent amplification using RNA transcripts as the source. HTBI primers were used for first-round RT-PCR of the TCR CDR3. MiXCR, run by TCRdb on the multiplex PCR reads, gives a single entry per CDR3 protein. The sample consists of hundreds of thousands of distinct CDR3 sequences, over 15% of them appearing once. Germline V lookup: CDR1 MNHNS, CDR2 SASEGT. Deletions cut 5 bases from V and 6 bases from J, with 10 bases between. The CDR3 spans 12 residues. Any patient presenting with uncontrolled infection, other autoimmune disease, pregnancy or lactation was left out. This clonotype occurred many times.

The genes are TRBV6-1 and TRBJ1-2; D is possibly TRBD1 (6 bases). The source is a woman aged 18-30 years with Graves' ophthalmopathy. Sequencing was done on a sample of blood. CDR3 sequence (DNA): TGTGCCAGCAGTACAGGGTCCGATGGCTACACCTTC. Protein product: CASSTGSDGYTF.